This TCR beta chain stems from a study of blood T cells in healthy people across ages. The study's findings and limits: Nothing was known about donor CMV status, and this possibly confounded expanded clonotype changes. Relative to aged donors, long-lived donors carried more naive CD4+ cells and displayed higher diversity.

This CDR3 contains 12 residues. Remarks on this clonotype: Its antigen is as yet unknown.

A J-beta primer mix and a sample-barcoded 5' primer were used in a second PCR of about 6 to 12 cycles. A 12-random-nucleotide template-switch adaptor tagged each cDNA molecule. TCRdb fed the 5' RACE reads into MiXCR, producing one record per CDR3 protein. The data show 650,000 to 1,000,000 distinct CDR3 sequences, with around 34% seen just once and approximately 12% held by the top ten. Sequenced: blood. The clonotype comes from a man younger than 30 in good health. The chain combines TRBV12-3 or TRBV12-4 with TRBJ2-7; D is unclear. TRBJ2-5 explains the end of the DNA better; the J call may be wrong. The DNA of the CDR3 is TGTGCCAGCAGCCTTATCGTGGAGACCCAGTACTTC. Amino acids: CASSLIVETQYF.